Listed here are 15 T cell receptor beta chains from one sample, sequenced in a study of blood T cell repertoires in COVID-19. Data came from immunoSEQ multiplex PCR; TCRdb stores just in-frame clones and leaves some out. This sample has approximately 120,000 clones, with approximately 85% found just once. What was sequenced was peripheral blood. The receptors were sampled from a human donor in a cohort sampled during active COVID-19.

CDR3 bases: TGTGCCAGCAGCCCCAAACCTTCGGGGGGTTCCTACAATGAGCAGTTCTTC. As protein: CASSPKPSGGSYNEQFF. The chain couples TRBV5-6 to TRBJ2-1, with 7 bases that match TRBD2. Germline V gives CDR1 SGHDT, CDR2 YYEEEE. The CDR3 runs to 17 residues. V lost 4 bases to trimming and J lost 1 base; unmatched junction nucleotides: 11.

The chain is built from TRBV7-2 and TRBJ1-2, with D possibly TRBD1 on 5 matching bases. The CDR3 sequence is 15 residues long. Germline CDR1 is SGHTA and CDR2 is FQGNSA. V was trimmed by 5 bases and J by 5 bases, leaving 18 bases between them. The CDR3 reads CASSPPPDSLYGYTF. In nucleotides, the CDR3 is TGTGCCAGCAGCCCGCCTCCCGACAGCTTATATGGCTACACCTTC.

This chain links TRBV9 with TRBJ1-2; 8 bases align to TRBD1. The length of the CDR3 is 13 residues. Trimming took 0 bases from V and 10 from J; bases not matched to a gene: 5. CDR1 SGDLS and CDR2 YYNGEE come from the germline V gene. Here the CDR3 DNA reads TGTGCCAGCAGCGTAGCCCACAGGGGGATCTACACCTTC. This gives the protein CASSVAHRGIYTF. The complete variable domain, with remaining parts taken from reference TRBV9 and TRBJ1-2, reads DSGVTQTPKHLITATGQRVTLRCSPRSGDLSVYWYQQSLDQGLQFLIQYYNGEERAKGNILERFSAQQFPDLHSELNLSSLELGDSALYFCASSVAHRGIYTFGSGTRLTVV.

This clone showed up just once. The chain joins TRBV19 to TRBJ1-1; TRBD1 matches at 7 bases. In germline, CDR1 is LNHDA, CDR2 SQIVND (reference sequence). The CDR3 spans 14 residues. Trimming at V came to 4 bases and at J to 8 bases, leaving 10 bases not matched to a gene. The CDR3: CASSRRQGVTEAFF. Written as DNA, the CDR3 is TGTGCCAGTAGTAGACGACAGGGTGTCACGGAAGCTTTCTTT.

This rearrangement joins TRBV5-6 to TRBJ2-1; tentatively, D is TRBD2 (5 bases). Germline-derived CDR1 and CDR2 are SGHDT and YYEEEE. The CDR3 has 16 residues. Trimming removed 0 bases at V and 0 bases at J, with 10 bases between. CDR3 sequence reads: CASSLVAGSSYNEQFF. The CDR3 DNA reads TGTGCCAGCAGCTTGGTTGCTGGGAGCTCCTACAATGAGCAGTTCTTC.

This clone has only one observation. The chain uses TRBV3-1 (or the pseudogene TRBV3-2) and TRBJ2-2; a weak D match, TRBD2 (5 bases). In germline, CDR1 is LGHDT, CDR2 YNNKEL (reference sequence). Trimming stripped 1 base from V and 5 bases from J, with 5 bases between. The CDR3 sequence is 13 residues long. DNA for the CDR3: TGTGCCAGCAGCCAAGCGGGAACCGGGGAGCTGTTTTTT. Protein product: CASSQAGTGELFF.

The chain has TRBV6-5 and TRBJ1-5; 9 bases fit TRBD1. The CDR3 is made up of 15 amino acids. Germline lookup yields CDR1 MNHEY and CDR2 SVGAGI. Losses at the gene ends were 6 bases for V and 4 bases for J; bases not matched to a gene: 7. CDR3 loop: CASRPTGGSNQPQHF. The CDR3 DNA reads TGTGCCAGCAGACCTACAGGGGGCAGTAATCAGCCCCAGCATTTT.

This clone was counted a few times. The chain couples TRBV14 to TRBJ2-3; 8 bases fit TRBD2. With V trimmed by 3 bases and J by 0 bases, 8 bases remained unmatched. Germline V CDR1 and CDR2: SGHDN, FVKESK. The CDR3 runs 17 residues. The CDR3 coding sequence is TGTGCCAGCAGCCAGCTAAGCGGGAGAGCTAGCACAGATACGCAGTATTTT. It specifies CASSQLSGRASTDTQYF.

This chain links TRBV2 with TRBJ2-2; D is undetermined. The V and J ends lost 0 bases and 1 base respectively, with 6 bases between them. The germline V gene has CDR1 SNHLY and CDR2 FYNNEI. This CDR3 region has 15 residues. The CDR3, as DNA: TGTGCCAGCAGTGAAGCGCCAGGGAACACCGGGGAGCTGTTTTTT. Its translation: CASSEAPGNTGELFF.

This rearrangement joins TRBV5-4 to TRBJ1-2; the match to TRBD1 covers 7 bases. The V and J ends lost 4 bases and 6 bases, in that order; junction bases with no gene match: 6. CDR1 SGHNT and CDR2 YYREEE come from the germline V gene (reference sequence). The CDR3 has 13 amino acids. The CDR3 spells CASSIDRVHGYTF. CDR3 sequence (DNA): TGTGCCAGCAGCATAGACAGGGTCCATGGCTACACCTTC.

The chain has TRBV9 and TRBJ2-3; D is undetermined. Germline V gene lookup returns CDR1 SGDLS and CDR2 YYNGEE. The CDR3 covers 16 residues. Trimming took off 3 bases at V and 0 bases at J, with 14 bases between the two ends. CDR3 nucleotides: TGTGCCAGCAGCGCCCGCCCCCAGAGGAGCACAGATACGCAGTATTTT. This sequence encodes CASSARPQRSTDTQYF.

J is TRBJ2-1 and V is TRBV3-1 (or the pseudogene TRBV3-2), with 10 positions matching TRBD2. The V and J ends lost 4 bases and 5 bases, in that order; junction bases with no gene match: 5. This CDR3 has 15 amino acids. CDR1 is LGHDT, CDR2 YNNKEL, per germline (reference sequence). The CDR3 loop is CASSLSGRINNEQFF. CDR3 nucleotides: TGTGCCAGCAGCCTTAGCGGGAGGATCAACAATGAGCAGTTCTTC.

This sequence joins TRBV7-2 and TRBJ1-1; TRBD1 aligns across 7 bases. Germline V lookup: CDR1 SGHTA, CDR2 FQGNSA. Losses at the gene ends were 11 bases for V and 1 base for J; bases not matched to a gene: 7. The CDR3 spans 13 residues. The DNA for the CDR3 is TGTGCCTCACTTGACAGGGCGAACACTGAAGCTTTCTTT. Encoded protein: CASLDRANTEAFF.

The genes are TRBV12-3 or TRBV12-4 and TRBJ1-1, with a possible D match to TRBD1 (6 bases). V lost 3 bases to trimming and J lost 5 bases, with 10 bases between them. The CDR3 totals 13 residues. The CDR3 DNA follows: TGTGCCAGCAGTTTTGGCAGGGGTACTGAAGCTTTCTTT. Amino acids: CASSFGRGTEAFF.

The CDR3 DNA reads TGTGCCAGCAGTGAATCAGGGGACAACACAGATACGCAGTATTTT. It codes for CASSESGDNTDTQYF. The chain carries TRBV2 and TRBJ2-3; D perhaps matches TRBD1 (6 bases). The CDR3 extends over 15 amino acids. In germline, CDR1 is SNHLY, CDR2 FYNNEI. The ends were cut back, 2 bases at V and 2 bases at J, with 11 bases in the middle.